This passage covers 14 T cell receptor beta chains from one sample sequenced in a study of OX40 agonist ivuxolimab in advanced cancers. Sequencing was performed with immunoSEQ multiplex PCR; in TCRdb, only in-frame clones are kept and a portion is missing. Of about 77,000 clones in the sample, around 83% were seen once. The sample consisted of CD4+ or CD8+ T cells sorted from blood, taken in a trial of the OX40 agonist ivuxolimab. The receptors originated from an adult with an advanced solid tumor such as melanoma, head and neck, liver or kidney cancer.

The CDR3 nucleotides read TGTGCCAGCAGACGAGACAGGAACTATGGCTACACCTTC. Translation: CASRRDRNYGYTF. The V gene is TRBV6-5, the J gene TRBJ1-2; tentative D call: TRBD1 (6 bases). Between the trimmed V and J ends, which lost 6 bases and 2 bases, there was a span of 10 bases. Looked up from germline, CDR1 is MNHEY and CDR2 is SVGAGI. The CDR3 extends over 13 amino acids.

The V gene is TRBV21-1, the J gene TRBJ2-3. TRBV21-1 is a pseudogene. There are 16 residues in the CDR3. CDR3 loop: CASSNGDLPNTDTQYF. The DNA for the CDR3 is TGTGCCAGCAGCAATGGGGACCTACCAAACACAGATACGCAGTATTTT.

The gene calls are TRBV5-4 and TRBJ2-1; D unresolved. This CDR3 contains 14 residues. V was clipped by 0 bases and J by 0 bases, with 4 bases between them. Germline-derived CDR1 and CDR2 are SGHNT and YYREEE (reference sequence). CDR3 loop: CASSLGSSYNEQFF. The CDR3 region has the DNA TGTGCCAGCAGCTTGGGTAGCTCCTACAATGAGCAGTTCTTC.

The genes are TRBV5-6 and TRBJ2-6; 7 nucleotides agree with TRBD1. J gave up 4 bases and V 4 bases, and 8 bases lay outside the gene matches. Per germline, CDR1 SGHDT and CDR2 YYEEEE. The CDR3 has 16 residues. CDR3 sequence (DNA): TGTGCCAGCAGCGGGACAGTTACTTGGGGGGCCAACGTCCTGACTTTC. This gives the protein CASSGTVTWGANVLTF.

The chain links TRBV4-2 to TRBJ2-5, with 7 bases aligning to TRBD2. Trimming at V came to 1 base and at J to 2 bases, leaving 10 bases not matched to a gene. Germline values: CDR1 LGHNA, CDR2 YNFKEQ. The CDR3 totals 17 residues. CDR3 nucleotide sequence: TGTGCCAGCAGCCAAGTTTCGGTGGGAGGGGCACAAGAGACCCAGTACTTC. Its protein product is CASSQVSVGGAQETQYF.

The genes are TRBV27 and TRBJ2-3; D gene ambiguous. CDR3 size: 13 residues. Germline-derived CDR1 and CDR2 are MNHEY and SMNVEV (reference sequence). Between the trimmed V and J ends, which lost 5 bases and 9 bases, there was a span of 15 bases. CDR3 amino acids: CASSPHLSQTQYF. The CDR3 DNA is TGTGCCAGCAGTCCCCACCTTAGCCAGACGCAGTATTTT.

This sequence joins TRBV4-3 and TRBJ2-3; 7 bases map to TRBD1. The CDR3 covers 16 residues. V was pared by 3 bases and J by 3 bases, with 9 bases of the junction left unmatched. Per the germline V gene, CDR1 is LGHNA and CDR2 is YSLEER. The DNA for the CDR3 is TGCGCCAGCAGCCATCTAGCCGGGACAGTGACAGATACGCAGTATTTT. Its protein product is CASSHLAGTVTDTQYF.

This clone occurred once. The chain employs TRBV18 and TRBJ2-3; D might be TRBD2 (5 bases). Per the germline V gene, CDR1 is KGHSH and CDR2 is LQKENI. V was trimmed by 2 bases and J by 0 bases, leaving 9 bases between them. The CDR3 covers 15 residues. The CDR3: CASSPLEVSTDTQYF. The CDR3 bases are TGTGCCAGCTCACCATTGGAGGTTAGCACAGATACGCAGTATTTT.

V and J are TRBV30 and TRBJ2-5, with 14 bases that match TRBD2. The ends lost 5 bases at V and 2 bases at J; junction bases unmatched: 7. CDR1 is GTSNPN, CDR2 SVGIG, per germline (reference sequence). The CDR3 is made up of 16 amino acids. CDR3 residues: CAWALGLAGAQETQYF. The CDR3 coding sequence is TGTGCCTGGGCTTTGGGACTAGCGGGAGCTCAAGAGACCCAGTACTTC.

This clone was counted once. At one boundary the junction diverges from the germline segment, which might be a read error. The V and J genes are TRBV5-6 and TRBJ2-7, with D unresolved. The CDR3 consists of 15 residues. Germline V gives CDR1 SGHDT, CDR2 YYEEEE. The CDR3, as DNA: TGTGCCAGCAGCCCACGGGTACAGAGAGCCTATGAGCAGTACTTC. Translating gives CASSPRVQRAYEQYF. Together with reference TRBV5-6 and TRBJ2-7, the CDR3 gives the full variable domain: DAGVTQSPTHLIKTRGQQVTLRCSPKSGHDTVSWYQQALGQGPQFIFQYYEEEERQRGNFPDRFSGHQFPNYSSELNVNALLLGDSALYLCASSPRVQRAYEQYFGPGTRLTVT.

The rearrangement links TRBV2 to TRBJ1-5; TRBD1 might be the D (6 bases). Germline V gives CDR1 SNHLY, CDR2 FYNNEI. This CDR3 spans 15 amino acids. V was trimmed by 5 bases and J by 4 bases, leaving 15 bases between them. For the CDR3, the DNA is TGTGCCAGCAGTTCACAGGGTTTAGGGAATCAGCCCCAGCATTTT. This translates into CASSSQGLGNQPQHF.

The chain combines TRBV2 with TRBJ2-5; 11 nucleotides match TRBD2. In germline, CDR1 is SNHLY, CDR2 FYNNEI. The V gene end was trimmed by 8 bases and the J gene end by 3 bases; junction bases not matched to a gene: 5. There are 14 residues in the CDR3. CDR3 DNA sequence: TGTGCCAGCGGGACGGGACTAGCGGAAGAGACCCAGTACTTC. Its protein product is CASGTGLAEETQYF.

The chain uses TRBV7-3 and TRBJ1-1; D possibly corresponds to TRBD1 (6 bases). Trimming stripped 5 bases from V and 2 bases from J, with 12 bases between. There are 14 residues in the CDR3. The germline V gene encodes CDR1 SGHTA and CDR2 FQGTGA. CDR3 amino acids: CASSPGHLNTEAFF. As DNA, the CDR3 is TGTGCCAGCAGCCCGGGACACCTAAACACTGAAGCTTTCTTT.

V usage is TRBV9 and J usage is TRBJ2-1, with TRBD2 as a possible D gene (5 bases). V was clipped by 6 bases and J by 0 bases, with 13 bases between them. This CDR3 region has 15 residues. Germline assignment: CDR1 SGDLS and CDR2 YYNGEE. CDR3 residues: CASNLGASSYNEQFF. CDR3 DNA: TGTGCCAGCAATCTGGGAGCTAGCTCCTACAATGAGCAGTTCTTC.